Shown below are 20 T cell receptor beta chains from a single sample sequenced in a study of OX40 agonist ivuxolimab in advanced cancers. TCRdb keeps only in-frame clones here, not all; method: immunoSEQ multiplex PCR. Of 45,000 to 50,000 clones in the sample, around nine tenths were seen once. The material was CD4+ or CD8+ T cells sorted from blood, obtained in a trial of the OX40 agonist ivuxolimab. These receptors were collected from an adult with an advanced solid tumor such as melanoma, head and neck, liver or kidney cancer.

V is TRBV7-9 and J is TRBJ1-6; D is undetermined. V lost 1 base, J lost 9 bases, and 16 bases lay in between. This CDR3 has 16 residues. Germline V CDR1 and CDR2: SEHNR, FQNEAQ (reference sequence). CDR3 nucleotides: TGTGCCAGCAGCTTAGGGTCGTCGGGGTATGGTTCACCCCTCCACTTT. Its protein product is CASSLGSSGYGSPLHF. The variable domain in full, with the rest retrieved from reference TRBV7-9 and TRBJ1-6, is DTGVSQNPRHKITKRGQNVTFRCDPISEHNRLYWYRQTLGQGPEFLTYFQNEAQLEKSRLLSDRFSAERPKGSFSTLEIQRTEQGDSAMYLCASSLGSSGYGSPLHFGNGTRLTVT.

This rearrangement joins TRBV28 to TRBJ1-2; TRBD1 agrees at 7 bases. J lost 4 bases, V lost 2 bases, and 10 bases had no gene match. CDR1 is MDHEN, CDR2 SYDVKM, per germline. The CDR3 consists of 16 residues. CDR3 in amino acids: CASSLLTSRDSYGYTF. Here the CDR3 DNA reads TGTGCCAGCAGTTTACTAACATCCCGGGACAGCTATGGCTACACCTTC.

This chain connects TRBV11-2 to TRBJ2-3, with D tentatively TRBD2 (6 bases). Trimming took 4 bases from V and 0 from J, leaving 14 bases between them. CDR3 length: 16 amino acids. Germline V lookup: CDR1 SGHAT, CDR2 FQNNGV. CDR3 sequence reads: CASSSRGTESTDTQYF. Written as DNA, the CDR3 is TGTGCCAGCAGCTCCCGCGGGACGGAAAGCACAGATACGCAGTATTTT.

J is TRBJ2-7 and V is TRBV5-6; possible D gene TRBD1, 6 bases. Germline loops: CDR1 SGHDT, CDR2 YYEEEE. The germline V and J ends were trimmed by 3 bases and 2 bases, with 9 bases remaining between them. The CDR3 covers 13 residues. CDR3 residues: CASSYRAAYEQYF. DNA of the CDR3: TGTGCCAGCAGCTACAGGGCAGCCTACGAGCAGTACTTC.

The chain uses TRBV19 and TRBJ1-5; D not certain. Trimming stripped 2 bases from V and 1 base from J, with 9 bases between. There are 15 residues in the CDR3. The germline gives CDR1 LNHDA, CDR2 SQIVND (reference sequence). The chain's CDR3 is CASSIISGSNQPQHF. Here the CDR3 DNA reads TGTGCCAGTAGTATAATATCGGGCAGCAATCAGCCCCAGCATTTT.

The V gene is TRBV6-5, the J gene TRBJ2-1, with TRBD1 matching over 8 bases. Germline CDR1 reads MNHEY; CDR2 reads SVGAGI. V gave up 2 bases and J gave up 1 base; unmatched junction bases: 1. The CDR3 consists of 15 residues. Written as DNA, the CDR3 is TGTGCCAGCAGTTACGACAGGGGTTCCTACAATGAGCAGTTCTTC. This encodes CASSYDRGSYNEQFF.

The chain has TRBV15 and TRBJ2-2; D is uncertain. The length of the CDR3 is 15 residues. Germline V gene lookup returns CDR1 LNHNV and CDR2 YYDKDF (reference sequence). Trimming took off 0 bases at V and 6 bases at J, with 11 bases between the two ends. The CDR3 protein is CATSRDVGYSGELFF. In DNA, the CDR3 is TGTGCCACCAGCAGAGATGTGGGCTATTCCGGGGAGCTGTTTTTT. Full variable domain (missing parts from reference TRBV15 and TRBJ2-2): DAMVIQNPRYQVTQFGKPVTLSCSQTLNHNVMYWYQQKSSQAPKLLFHYYDKDFNNEADTPDNFQSRRPNTSFCFLDIRSPGLGDTAMYLCATSRDVGYSGELFFGEGSRLTVL.

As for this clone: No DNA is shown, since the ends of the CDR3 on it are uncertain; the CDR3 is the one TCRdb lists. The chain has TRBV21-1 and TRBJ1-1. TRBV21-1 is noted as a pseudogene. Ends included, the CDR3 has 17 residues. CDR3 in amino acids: CASSKAPVAAGNTEAFF.

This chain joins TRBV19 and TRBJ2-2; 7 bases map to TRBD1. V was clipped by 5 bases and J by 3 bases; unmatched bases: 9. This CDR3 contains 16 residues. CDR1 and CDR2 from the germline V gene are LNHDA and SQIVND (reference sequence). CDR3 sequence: CASSGLPGQYTGELFF. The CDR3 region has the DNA TGTGCCAGTAGTGGCCTGCCGGGACAGTACACCGGGGAGCTGTTTTTT.

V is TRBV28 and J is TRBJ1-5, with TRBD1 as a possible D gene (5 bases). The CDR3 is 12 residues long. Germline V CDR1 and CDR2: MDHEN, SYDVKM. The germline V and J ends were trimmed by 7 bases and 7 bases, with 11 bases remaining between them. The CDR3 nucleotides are TGTGCCAGCAATCAGGGTGCCCAGCCCCAGCATTTT. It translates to CASNQGAQPQHF.

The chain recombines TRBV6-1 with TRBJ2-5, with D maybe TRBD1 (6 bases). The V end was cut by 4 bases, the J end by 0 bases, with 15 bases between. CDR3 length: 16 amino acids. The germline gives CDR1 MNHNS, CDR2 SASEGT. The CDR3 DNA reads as TGTGCCAGCAGTGGTCCCCTCACAGGGAACCAAGAGACCCAGTACTTC. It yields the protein CASSGPLTGNQETQYF.

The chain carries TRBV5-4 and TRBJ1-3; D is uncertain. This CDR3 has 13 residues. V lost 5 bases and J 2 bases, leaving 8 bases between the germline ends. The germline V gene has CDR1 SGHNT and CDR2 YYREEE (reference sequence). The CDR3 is CASRTHPGNTIYF. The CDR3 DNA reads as TGTGCCAGCAGAACTCACCCTGGAAACACCATATATTTT.

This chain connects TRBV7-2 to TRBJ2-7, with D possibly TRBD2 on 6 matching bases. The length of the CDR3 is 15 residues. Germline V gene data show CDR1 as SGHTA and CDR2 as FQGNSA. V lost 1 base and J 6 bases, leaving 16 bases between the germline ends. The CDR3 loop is CASSLGVMGGFEQYF. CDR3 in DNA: TGTGCCAGCAGCTTAGGGGTCATGGGGGGTTTCGAGCAGTACTTC.

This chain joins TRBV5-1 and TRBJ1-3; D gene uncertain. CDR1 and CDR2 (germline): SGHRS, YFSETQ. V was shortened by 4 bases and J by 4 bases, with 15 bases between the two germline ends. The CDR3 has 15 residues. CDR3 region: CASSMYGVAGNTIYF. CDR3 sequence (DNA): TGCGCCAGCAGCATGTATGGGGTTGCAGGAAACACCATATATTTT. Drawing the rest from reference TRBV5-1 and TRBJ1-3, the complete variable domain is KAGVTQTPRYLIKTRGQQVTLSCSPISGHRSVSWYQQTPGQGLQFLFEYFSETQRNKGNFPGRFSGRQFSNSRSEMNVSTLELGDSALYLCASSMYGVAGNTIYFGEGSWLTVV.

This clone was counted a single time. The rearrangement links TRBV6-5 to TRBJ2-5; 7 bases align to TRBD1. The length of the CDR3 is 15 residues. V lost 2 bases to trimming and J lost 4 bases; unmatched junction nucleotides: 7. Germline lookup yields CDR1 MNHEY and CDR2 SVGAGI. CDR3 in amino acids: CASSYRVGTAETQYF. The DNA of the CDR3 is TGTGCCAGCAGTTACCGGGTTGGGACAGCAGAGACCCAGTACTTC.

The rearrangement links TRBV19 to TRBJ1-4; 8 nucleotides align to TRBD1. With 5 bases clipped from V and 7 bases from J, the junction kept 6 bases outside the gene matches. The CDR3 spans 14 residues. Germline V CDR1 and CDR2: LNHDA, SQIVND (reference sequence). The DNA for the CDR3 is TGTGCCAGTAGTGTGACAGGGGTGGCTGAAAAACTGTTTTTT. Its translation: CASSVTGVAEKLFF.

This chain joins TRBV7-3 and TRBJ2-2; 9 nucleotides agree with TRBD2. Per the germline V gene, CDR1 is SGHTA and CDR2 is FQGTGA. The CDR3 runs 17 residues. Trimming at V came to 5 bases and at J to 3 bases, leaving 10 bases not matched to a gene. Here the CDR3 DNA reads TGTGCCAGCAGCATCGATAGCGGGAGCGGGTACACCGGGGAGCTGTTTTTT. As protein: CASSIDSGSGYTGELFF.

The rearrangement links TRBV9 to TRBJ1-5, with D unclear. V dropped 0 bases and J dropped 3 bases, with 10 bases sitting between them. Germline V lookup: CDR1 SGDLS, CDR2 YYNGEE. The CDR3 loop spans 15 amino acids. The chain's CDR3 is CASSVAPDHNQPQHF. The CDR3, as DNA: TGTGCCAGCAGCGTAGCTCCCGATCACAATCAGCCCCAGCATTTT.

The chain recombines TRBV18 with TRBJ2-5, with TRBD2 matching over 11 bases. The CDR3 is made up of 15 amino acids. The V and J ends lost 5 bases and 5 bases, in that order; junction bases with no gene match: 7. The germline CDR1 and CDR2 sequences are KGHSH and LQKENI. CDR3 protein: CASSSRLAGWETQYF. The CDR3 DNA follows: TGTGCCAGCTCATCCCGACTAGCGGGATGGGAGACCCAGTACTTC.

The CDR3 sequence: CASRLDRGRYEQYF. The CDR3 DNA follows: TGTGCCAGCAGGTTGGACAGGGGGAGATACGAGCAGTACTTC. This chain links TRBV7-8 with TRBJ2-7; TRBD1 matches 10 bases. The CDR3 runs 14 residues. CDR1 and CDR2 from the germline V gene are SGHVS and FQNEAQ. Trimming took 6 bases from V and 4 from J; bases not matched to a gene: 6.